A single sample is the source of the 2 T cell receptor beta chains below, sequenced in a study of human T cells and chemical hapten exposure. A single record per CDR3 protein comes from TCRdb applying MiXCR to the 5' RACE reads. Of under 150,000 distinct CDR3 sequences listed, more than 15% are singletons. Extraction yielded total RNA from whole blood (unfractionated). These receptors originate from a human donor in good health.

This chain links TRBV20-1 with TRBJ2-5, with no clear D. Trimming removed 1 base at V and 5 bases at J, with 14 bases between. Germline CDR1 is DFQATT and CDR2 is SNEGSKA (reference sequence). This CDR3 region has 14 residues. The CDR3 coding sequence is TGCAGTGCTAGAGTTGGAACGCTCGACGAGACCCAGTACTTC. As protein: CSARVGTLDETQYF.

This clonotype has only a few counts. This rearrangement joins TRBV7-6 to TRBJ2-7; TRBD2 agrees at 8 bases. V shed 2 bases, J shed 6 bases, and the junction held 6 bases outside the gene matches. The CDR3 totals 14 residues. Germline CDR1 and CDR2: SGHVS and FNYEAQ. This CDR3 reads CASSLSHSGTEQYF. The DNA for the CDR3 is TGTGCCAGCAGCTTATCCCATAGCGGGACCGAGCAGTACTTC.